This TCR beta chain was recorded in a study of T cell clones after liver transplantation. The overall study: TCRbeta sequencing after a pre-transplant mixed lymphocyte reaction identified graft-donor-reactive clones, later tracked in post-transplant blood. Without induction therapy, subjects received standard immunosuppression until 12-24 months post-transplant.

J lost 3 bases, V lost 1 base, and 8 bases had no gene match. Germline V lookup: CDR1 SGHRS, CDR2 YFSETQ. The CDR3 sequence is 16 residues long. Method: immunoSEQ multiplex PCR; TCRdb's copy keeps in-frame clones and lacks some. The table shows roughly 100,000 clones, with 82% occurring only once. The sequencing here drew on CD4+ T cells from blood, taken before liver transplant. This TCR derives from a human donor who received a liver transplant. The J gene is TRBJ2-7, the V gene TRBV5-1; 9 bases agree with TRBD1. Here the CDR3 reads CASSLNAGQGIYEQYF. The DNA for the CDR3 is TGCGCCAGCAGCTTGAACGCGGGACAGGGAATCTACGAGCAGTACTTC. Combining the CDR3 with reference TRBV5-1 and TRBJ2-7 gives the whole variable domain KAGVTQTPRYLIKTRGQQVTLSCSPISGHRSVSWYQQTPGQGLQFLFEYFSETQRNKGNFPGRFSGRQFSNSRSEMNVSTLELGDSALYLCASSLNAGQGIYEQYFGPGTRLTVT.